This T cell receptor beta chain was obtained from a study of response to subunit inactivated influenza vaccine. Points from the study as a whole: Few additional T cells are recruited per seasonal influenza vaccination, authors suggested.

In TCRdb, the RT-PCR reads were re-called with MiXCR into one record per CDR3 protein. The sample yields about half a million distinct CDR3 sequences, 9.5% to 12% seen once. This clonotype was found many times. Antigen unknown. An end of the junction differs from the germline gene, which may be a read error. Source: PBMCs from blood, taken about 40 days after vaccination. This clonotype originated in a man aged 50-60 years who received an inactivated influenza vaccine.

Here the CDR3 reads CSARGDRSSPLHF. The CDR3 DNA follows: TGCAGTGCCAGAGGGGACAGGAGTTCACCCCTCCACTTT. The genes are TRBV20-1 and TRBJ1-6; TRBD1 matches at 8 bases. The CDR3 has 13 amino acids. Germline CDR1 DFQATT, CDR2 SNEGSKA (reference sequence).